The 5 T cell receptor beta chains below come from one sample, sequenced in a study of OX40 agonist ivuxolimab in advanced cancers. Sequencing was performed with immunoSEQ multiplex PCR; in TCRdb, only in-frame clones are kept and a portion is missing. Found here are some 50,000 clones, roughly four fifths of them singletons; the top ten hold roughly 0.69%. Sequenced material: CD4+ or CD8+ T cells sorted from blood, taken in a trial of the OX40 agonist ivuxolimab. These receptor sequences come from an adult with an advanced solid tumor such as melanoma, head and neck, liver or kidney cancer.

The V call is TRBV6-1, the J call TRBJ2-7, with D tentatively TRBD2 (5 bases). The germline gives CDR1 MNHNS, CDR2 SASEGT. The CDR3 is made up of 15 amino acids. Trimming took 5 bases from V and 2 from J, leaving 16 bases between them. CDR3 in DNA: TGTGCCAGCAGTCCAGCGGACGCAACAGCCTACGAGCAGTACTTC. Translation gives CASSPADATAYEQYF.

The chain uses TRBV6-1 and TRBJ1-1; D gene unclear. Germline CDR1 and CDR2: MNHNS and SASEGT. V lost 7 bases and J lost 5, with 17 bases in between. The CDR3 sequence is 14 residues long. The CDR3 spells CASIERGFGTEAFF. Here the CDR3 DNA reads TGTGCCAGCATCGAGCGAGGTTTTGGTACTGAAGCTTTCTTT.

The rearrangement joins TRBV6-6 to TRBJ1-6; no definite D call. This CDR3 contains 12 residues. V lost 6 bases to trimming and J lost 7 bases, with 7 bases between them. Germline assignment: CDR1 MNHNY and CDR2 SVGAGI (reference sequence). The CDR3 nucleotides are TGTGCCAGCAGGGCAGAGAATTCACCCCTCCACTTT. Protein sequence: CASRAENSPLHF.

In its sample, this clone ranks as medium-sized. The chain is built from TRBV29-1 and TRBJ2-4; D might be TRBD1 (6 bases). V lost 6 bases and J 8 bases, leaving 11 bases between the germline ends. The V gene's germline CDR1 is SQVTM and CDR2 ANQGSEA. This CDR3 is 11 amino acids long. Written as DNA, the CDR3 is TGCAGCGTACCACAGGGTTACATTCAGTACTTC. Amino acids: CSVPQGYIQYF.

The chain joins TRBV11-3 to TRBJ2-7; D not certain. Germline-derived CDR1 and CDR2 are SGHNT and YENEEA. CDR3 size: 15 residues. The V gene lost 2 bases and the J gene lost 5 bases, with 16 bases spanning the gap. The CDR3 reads CASSLWGSSGHEQYF. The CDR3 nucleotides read TGTGCCAGCAGCTTATGGGGTAGCAGTGGCCACGAGCAGTACTTC.